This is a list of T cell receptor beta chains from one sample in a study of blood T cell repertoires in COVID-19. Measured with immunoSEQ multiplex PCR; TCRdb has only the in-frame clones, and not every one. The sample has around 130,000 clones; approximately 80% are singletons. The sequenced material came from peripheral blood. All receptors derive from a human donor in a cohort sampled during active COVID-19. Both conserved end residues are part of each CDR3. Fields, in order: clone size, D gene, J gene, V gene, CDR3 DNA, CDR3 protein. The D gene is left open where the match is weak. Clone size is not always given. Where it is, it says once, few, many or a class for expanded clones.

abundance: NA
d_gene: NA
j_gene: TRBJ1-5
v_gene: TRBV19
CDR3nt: TGTGCCAGTAGTATGGGCGCCCACAGGGCAGATAGCAATCAGCCCCAGCATTTT
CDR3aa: CASSMGAHRADSNQPQHF

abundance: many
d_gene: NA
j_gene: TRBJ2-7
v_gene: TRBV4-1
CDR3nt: TGCGCCAGCAGCCTGCGGGACGGATCCTACGAGCAGTACTTC
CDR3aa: CASSLRDGSYEQYF

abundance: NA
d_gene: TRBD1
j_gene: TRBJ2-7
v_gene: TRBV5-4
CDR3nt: TGTGCCAGCAGCTTGAGGGGACAGGCGGCGCAGTACTTC
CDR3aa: CASSLRGQAAQYF

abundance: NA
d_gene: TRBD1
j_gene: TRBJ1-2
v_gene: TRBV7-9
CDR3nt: TGTGCCAGCAGCTTAGAGTGGGGACAGGGACATATATTCTATGGCTACACCTTC
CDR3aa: CASSLEWGQGHIFYGYTF

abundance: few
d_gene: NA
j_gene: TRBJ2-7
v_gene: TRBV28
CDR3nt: TGTGCCAGCAGTTCCCCGGACACGTACGAGCAGTACTTC
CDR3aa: CASSSPDTYEQYF

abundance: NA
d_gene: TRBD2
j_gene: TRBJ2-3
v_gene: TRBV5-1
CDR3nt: TGCGCCAGCAGCTTGGAAGGGGGACTAGCGGTAGATACGCAGTATTTT
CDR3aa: CASSLEGGLAVDTQYF

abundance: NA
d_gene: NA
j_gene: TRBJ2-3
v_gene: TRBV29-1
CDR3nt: TGCAGCGTAGACAGAGCAGATACGCAGTATTTT
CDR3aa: CSVDRADTQYF

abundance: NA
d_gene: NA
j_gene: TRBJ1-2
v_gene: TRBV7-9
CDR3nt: TGTGCCAGCAGCTTAGTTTCCGGGATCGCCACCTATGGCTACACCTTC
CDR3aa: CASSLVSGIATYGYTF

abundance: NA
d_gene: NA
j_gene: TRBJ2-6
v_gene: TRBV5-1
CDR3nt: TGCGCCAGCAGCTTGGTTTCAGGGTATAATGGGGCCAACGTCCTGACTTTC
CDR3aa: CASSLVSGYNGANVLTF

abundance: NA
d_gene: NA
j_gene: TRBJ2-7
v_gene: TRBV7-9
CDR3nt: TGTGCCAGCAGCAACATGGGGCACGAGCAGTACTTC
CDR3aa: CASSNMGHEQYF

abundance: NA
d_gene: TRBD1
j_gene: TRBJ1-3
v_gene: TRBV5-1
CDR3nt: TGCGCCAGCAGCGCCTCCGGGACAGGGGGTGGAAACACCATATATTTT
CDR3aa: CASSASGTGGGNTIYF

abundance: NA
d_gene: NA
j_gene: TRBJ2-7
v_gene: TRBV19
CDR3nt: TGTGCCAGTAGTATGAGGGAGCAGTACTTC
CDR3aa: CASSMREQYF

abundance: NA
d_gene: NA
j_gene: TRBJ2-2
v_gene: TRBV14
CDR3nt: TGTGCCAGCAGCCAAGGAGAGTTTGCCGGGGAGCTGTTTTTT
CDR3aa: CASSQGEFAGELFF

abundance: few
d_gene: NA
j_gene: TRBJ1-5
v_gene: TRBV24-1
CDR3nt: TGTGCCACCAGTGATCGATCATCCTTACAGGGATCTCAGCCCCAGCATTTT
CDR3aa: CATSDRSSLQGSQPQHF

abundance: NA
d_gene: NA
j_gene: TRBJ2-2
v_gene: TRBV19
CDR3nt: TGTGGGAATAAGGAGCCCTCCACCGGGGAGCTGTTTTTT
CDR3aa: CGNKEPSTGELFF

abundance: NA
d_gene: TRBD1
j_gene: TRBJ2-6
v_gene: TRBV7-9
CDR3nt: TGTGCCAGCAGCCTGGGGGGCGGGACAGGACTATCATTC
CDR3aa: CASSLGGGTGLSF

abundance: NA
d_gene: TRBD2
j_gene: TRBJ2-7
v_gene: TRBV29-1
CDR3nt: TGCAGCGTGGCGCCGGGGGGGAGCTCCTACGAGCAGTACTTC
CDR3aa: CSVAPGGSSYEQYF

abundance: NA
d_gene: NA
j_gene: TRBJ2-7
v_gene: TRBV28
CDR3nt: TGTGCCAGCAGTTTATTACTCGGGAAGCAGTACTTC
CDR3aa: CASSLLLGKQYF

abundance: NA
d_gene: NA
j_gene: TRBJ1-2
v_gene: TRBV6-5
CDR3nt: TGTGCCAGCAGACCGCGGGGGAATGGCTACACCTTC
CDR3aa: CASRPRGNGYTF

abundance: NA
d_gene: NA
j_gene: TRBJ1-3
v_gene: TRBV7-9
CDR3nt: TGTGCCAGCAGCTGGACAGACACTGGAAACACCATATATTTT
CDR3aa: CASSWTDTGNTIYF

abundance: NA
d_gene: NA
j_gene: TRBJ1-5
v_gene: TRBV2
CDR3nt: TGTGCCAGCAGTGAAGATGGACAGAAAAATCAGCCCCAGCATTTT
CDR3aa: CASSEDGQKNQPQHF

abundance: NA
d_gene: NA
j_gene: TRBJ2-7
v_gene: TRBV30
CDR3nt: TGTGCGGCGGACGGCGGGAAGGACGAGCAGTACTTC
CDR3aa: CAADGGKDEQYF

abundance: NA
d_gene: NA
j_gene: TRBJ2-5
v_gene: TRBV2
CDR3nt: TGTGCCACCCTCTACGGGATCCAAGAGACCCAGTACTTC
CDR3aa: CATLYGIQETQYF

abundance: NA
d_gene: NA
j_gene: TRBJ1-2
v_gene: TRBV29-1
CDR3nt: TGCAGCGTTGCGGGGGAGCTGAGCTATGGCTACACCTTC
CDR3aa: CSVAGELSYGYTF

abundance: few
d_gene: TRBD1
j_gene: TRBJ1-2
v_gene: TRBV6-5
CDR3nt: TGTGCCACCCGCACTTCACAGGGGGCCGGCTATGGCTACACCTTC
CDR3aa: CATRTSQGAGYGYTF

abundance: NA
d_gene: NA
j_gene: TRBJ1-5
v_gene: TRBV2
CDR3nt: TGTGCCAGCAGTTCTTACCTCGACAGGTTCAATCAGCCCCAGCATTTT
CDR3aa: CASSSYLDRFNQPQHF

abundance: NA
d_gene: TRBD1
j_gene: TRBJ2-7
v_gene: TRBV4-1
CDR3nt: TGCGCCAGCAGCCAAGAACCCGGGACAGGGTGGTACGAGCAGTACTTC
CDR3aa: CASSQEPGTGWYEQYF

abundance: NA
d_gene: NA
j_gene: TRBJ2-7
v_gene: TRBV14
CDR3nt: TGTGCCAGCAGCCAAATCAGGGGAGGGATAGGGGTAATCCCCTACGAGCAGTACTTC
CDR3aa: CASSQIRGGIGVIPYEQYF

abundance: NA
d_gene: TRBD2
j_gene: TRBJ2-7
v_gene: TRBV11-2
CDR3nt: TGTGCCAGCAGCTTAGAAGCCCCATCGACTAGCCGGTCGGCCCACGAGCAGTACTTC
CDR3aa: CASSLEAPSTSRSAHEQYF

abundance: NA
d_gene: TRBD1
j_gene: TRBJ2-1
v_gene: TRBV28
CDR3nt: TGTGCCAGCAGACAAATGACAGGGCCAACAAAGCCTTCGGATGAGCAGTTCTTC
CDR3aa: CASRQMTGPTKPSDEQFF

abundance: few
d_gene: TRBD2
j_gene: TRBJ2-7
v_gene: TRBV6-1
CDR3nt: TGTGCCAGCAGTGAGGTAACTAGCGGGATAGTCTTATTC
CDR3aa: CASSEVTSGIVLF

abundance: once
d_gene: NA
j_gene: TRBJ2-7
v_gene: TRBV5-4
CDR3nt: TGTGCCAGCACCCCGGGGGTCGGGGTGGCGTACGAGCAGTACTTC
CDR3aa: CASTPGVGVAYEQYF

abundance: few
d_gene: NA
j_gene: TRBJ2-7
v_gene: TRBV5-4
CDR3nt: TGTGCCAGCAGCTTGGGAGGAGGGCCTAGCGCCAACTACGAGCAGTACTTC
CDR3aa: CASSLGGGPSANYEQYF

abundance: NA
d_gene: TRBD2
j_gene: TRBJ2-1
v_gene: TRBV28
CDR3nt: TGTGCCAGCAGTTCTATATCTGTGACTCTCCTAGCGGGAGAGTACAATGAGCAGTTCTTC
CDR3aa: CASSSISVTLLAGEYNEQFF

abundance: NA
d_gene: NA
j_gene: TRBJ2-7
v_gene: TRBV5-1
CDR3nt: TGCGCCAGCAGCTTGGAAGGGGACTGGCGATTCTACGAGCAGTACTTC
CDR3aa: CASSLEGDWRFYEQYF

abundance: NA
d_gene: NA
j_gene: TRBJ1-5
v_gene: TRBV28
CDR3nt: TGTGCCAGCAGTTCGGGAGCTGGGGCGAATCAGCCCCAGCATTTT
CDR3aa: CASSSGAGANQPQHF

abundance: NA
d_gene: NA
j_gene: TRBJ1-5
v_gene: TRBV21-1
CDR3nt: TGTGCCAGCAGCTACCTGGGCAGGATATGGTCCCAGCATTTT
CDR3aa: CASSYLGRIWSQHF

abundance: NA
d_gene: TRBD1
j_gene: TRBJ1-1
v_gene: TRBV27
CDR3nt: TGTGCCAGCAGTGGACAGGGGGCGCGGACTGAAGCTTTCTTT
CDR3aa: CASSGQGARTEAFF

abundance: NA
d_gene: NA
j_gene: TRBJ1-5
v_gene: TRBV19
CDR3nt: TGTGCCAGTAGACTGGACGGGGGAGGTCAGCCCCAGCATTTT
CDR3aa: CASRLDGGGQPQHF

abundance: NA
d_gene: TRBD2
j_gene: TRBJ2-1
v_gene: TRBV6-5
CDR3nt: TGTGCCAGCAGTTACGGCGGGAGCCCCAATGAGCAGTTCTTC
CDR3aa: CASSYGGSPNEQFF

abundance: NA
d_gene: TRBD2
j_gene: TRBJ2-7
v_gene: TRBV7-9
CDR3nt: TGTGCCAGCAGCTCTTCGGCTAAGGGAGGGAGCCACGAGCAGTACTTC
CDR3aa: CASSSSAKGGSHEQYF

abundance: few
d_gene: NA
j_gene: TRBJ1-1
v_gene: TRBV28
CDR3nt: TGTGCCAGCAGTTTGAGGCAGGGGTGGGGAAAAGGGACTGAAGCTTTCTTT
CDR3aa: CASSLRQGWGKGTEAFF

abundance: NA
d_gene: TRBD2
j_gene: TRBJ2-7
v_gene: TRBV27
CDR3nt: TGTGCCAGCAGACTCCGGGGGGGAATGGCCTACGAGCAGTACTTC
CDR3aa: CASRLRGGMAYEQYF

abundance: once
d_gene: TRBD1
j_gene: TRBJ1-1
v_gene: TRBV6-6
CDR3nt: TGTGCCAGCAGCGCCCTCACCGGGACAGGTGACGGGGCTTTCTTT
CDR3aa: CASSALTGTGDGAFF

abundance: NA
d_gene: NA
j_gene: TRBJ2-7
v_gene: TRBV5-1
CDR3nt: TGCGCCAGCAGCGCAACAGGGGCGGGGTCCCGCTACGAGCAGTACTTC
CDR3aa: CASSATGAGSRYEQYF

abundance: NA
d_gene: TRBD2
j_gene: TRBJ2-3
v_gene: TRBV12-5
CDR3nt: TGTGCTAGTGGCTCCCCGGGACTATCAGAATCAGATACGCAGTATTTT
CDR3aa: CASGSPGLSESDTQYF

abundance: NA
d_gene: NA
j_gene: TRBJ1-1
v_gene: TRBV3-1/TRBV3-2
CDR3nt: TGTGCCAGCAGCCAAAAAGGAGGCCTGAACACTGAAGCTTTCTTT
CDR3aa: CASSQKGGLNTEAFF

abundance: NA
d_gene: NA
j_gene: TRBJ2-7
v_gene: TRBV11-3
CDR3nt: TGTGCCAGCAGCTATGGGGGCAGGGCCTACGAGCAGTACTTC
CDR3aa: CASSYGGRAYEQYF

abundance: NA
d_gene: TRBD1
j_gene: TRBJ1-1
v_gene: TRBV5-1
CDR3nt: TGCGCCAGCAGCTTGGGGGACAGCTTGAACACTGAAGCTTTCTTT
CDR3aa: CASSLGDSLNTEAFF

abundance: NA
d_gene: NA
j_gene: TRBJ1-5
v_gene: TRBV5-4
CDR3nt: TGTGCCAGCAGCTTGGATGGGGGAGGGTCGGGGAATCAGCCCCAGCATTTT
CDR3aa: CASSLDGGGSGNQPQHF

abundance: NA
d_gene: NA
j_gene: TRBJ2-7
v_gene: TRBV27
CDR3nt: TGTGCCAGCAGTCTACGGACCACAGGGTTCGAGCAGTACTTC
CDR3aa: CASSLRTTGFEQYF

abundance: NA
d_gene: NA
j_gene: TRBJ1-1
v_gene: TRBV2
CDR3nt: TGTGCCAGCAGTGGACCAGGAACCAGTGAAGCTTTCTTT
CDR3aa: CASSGPGTSEAFF

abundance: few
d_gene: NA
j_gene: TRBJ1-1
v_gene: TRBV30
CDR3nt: TGTGCTTTCCCCCGGGGGACTGAAGCTTTCTTT
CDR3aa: CAFPRGTEAFF

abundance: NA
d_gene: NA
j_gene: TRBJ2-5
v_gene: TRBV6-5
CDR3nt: TGTGCCAGCAGCCCCGGGGGAGACGTCGGTACCCAGTACTTC
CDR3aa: CASSPGGDVGTQYF